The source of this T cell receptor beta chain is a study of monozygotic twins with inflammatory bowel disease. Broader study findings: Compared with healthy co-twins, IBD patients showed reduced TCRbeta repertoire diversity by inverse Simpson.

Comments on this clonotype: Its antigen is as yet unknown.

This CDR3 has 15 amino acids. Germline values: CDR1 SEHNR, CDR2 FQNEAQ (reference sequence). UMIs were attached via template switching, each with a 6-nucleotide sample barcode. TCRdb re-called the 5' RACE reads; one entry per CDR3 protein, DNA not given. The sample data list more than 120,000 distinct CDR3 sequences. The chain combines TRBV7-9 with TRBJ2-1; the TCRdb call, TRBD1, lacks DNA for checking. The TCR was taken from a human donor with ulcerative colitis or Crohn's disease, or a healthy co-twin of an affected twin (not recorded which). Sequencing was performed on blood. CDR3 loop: CASSFPLTTHNEQFF.